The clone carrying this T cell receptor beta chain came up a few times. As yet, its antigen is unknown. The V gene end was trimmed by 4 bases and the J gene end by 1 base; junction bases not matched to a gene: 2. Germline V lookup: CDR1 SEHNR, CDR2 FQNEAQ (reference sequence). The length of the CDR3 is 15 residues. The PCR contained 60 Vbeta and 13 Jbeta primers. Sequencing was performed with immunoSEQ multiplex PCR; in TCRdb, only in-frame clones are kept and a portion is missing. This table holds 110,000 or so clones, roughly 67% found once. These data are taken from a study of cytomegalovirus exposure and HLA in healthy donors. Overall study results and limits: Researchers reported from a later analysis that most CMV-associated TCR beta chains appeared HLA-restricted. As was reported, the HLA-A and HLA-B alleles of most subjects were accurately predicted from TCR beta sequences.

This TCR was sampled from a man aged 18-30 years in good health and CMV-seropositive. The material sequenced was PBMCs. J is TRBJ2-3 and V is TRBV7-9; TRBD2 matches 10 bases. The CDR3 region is CASSSGTSGTDTQYF. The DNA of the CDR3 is TGTGCCAGCAGCTCTGGGACTAGCGGCACAGATACGCAGTATTTT.